This TCR beta chain was captured by sequencing in a study of cytomegalovirus exposure and HLA in healthy donors (dated by TCRdb to between 2016 and 2019). Context from the whole study: According to an earlier analysis of several hundred of the donors, about 179 million T cells yielded over 90 million unique TCR beta sequences and around 300 Gb of sequence data. An early release that covered more than 550 HLA-typed donors contained around 300 gigabases of sequencing data and 65 million to 100 million unique TCR sequences. Of the approximately 400 genotyped donors, 80% to 90% were placed in the genetic ancestry cluster associated with self-reported Caucasian donors. The study aimed to test whether cataloging public T cell receptors could reveal signatures of past pathogen exposure. The study used immunosequencing to profile the T cell repertoires of several hundred subjects and linked those repertoires to cytomegalovirus serostatus. A separate validation cohort of roughly 110 different subjects was used in addition to the approximately 700-subject first cohort. To predict cytomegalovirus infection status, the study brought together high-throughput TCR immunosequencing, statistical association of individual TCRs with disease status, and machine learning. A later analysis re-examined previously published TCR beta repertoires from more than 650 donors and added high-resolution HLA genotyping to investigate patterns of TCR occurrence. Rather than drawing on any new phenotypic data, the later analysis identified candidate immune exposures from TCR beta sequences and the way those sequences occurred across donors. An earlier analysis of around 540 of the donors applied high-throughput TCR beta sequencing to assess whether each TCR beta V gene segment acted as functional or pseudogenic. Donor age, sex, ethnicity and CMV serostatus were compiled alongside the repertoire data. Genome-wide SNP genotypes for about three fifths of the 666 donors were used in a later genetic analysis, which treated that subset as a discovery cohort. All discovery cohort repertoires had been generated using a single sequencing platform. HLA typing covered class I and class II loci at four-digit resolution. Typing coverage varied by locus: roughly 620-640 donors for A, B, C, DRB1 and DQB1; some 520 for DQA1; around 570 for DPA1; about 450 for DPB1. Because of strong linkage in the cohort, four to six DR-DQ haplotypes were treated as single units for association and clustering. Among about 360 genotyped donors of the cohort, an average of about 240,000 unique TCR beta nucleotide sequences were sequenced per donor, 15% to 20% of them non-productive.

The CDR3 holds 14 amino acids from the cysteine to the phenylalanine. Only CDR3 DNA remains: 42 bases, in frame from the first base. V lost 0 bases and J lost 3 bases; the stretch between them is 9 bases long. Per the germline V gene, LGHNA is the CDR1 and YSLEER is the CDR2. Library prep was done by the immunoSEQ multiplex PCR assay. For the multiplex PCR, a mixture combining 60 forward primers for TCR Vbeta segments and 13 reverse primers for TCR Jbeta segments was used. A multiplex PCR assay on genomic DNA amplified the CDR3 region of rearranged TCR beta genes. The Illumina HiSeq System was used to sequence the amplified TCR beta libraries as 87-base-pair reads. The study's own analysis went as follows. Across the 670 or so repertoires, a later analysis counted 60 million to 90 million unique TCR beta chains, roughly 11 million of which were shared by at least two donors. To remove PCR and sequencing errors, raw reads were error-corrected and collapsed into unique sequences using a nearest-neighbor algorithm that merged closely related sequences. V, D and J gene segments were assigned by aligning CDR3 sequences to IMGT reference sequences. For a sequence to be retained, at least a six-nucleotide match to both a V gene segment and a J gene segment was required. A rearrangement counted as productive if the CDR3 had no stop codons and remained in frame with V and J, and every other rearrangement counted as non-productive. Following IMGT convention, CDR3 was defined as the stretch from the second conserved V-encoded cysteine to the conserved J-encoded phenylalanine. In an earlier analysis of some 550 of the donors, sequences lacking an unambiguous match to a single V gene segment were excluded. In an earlier analysis of approximately 590 of the donors, V segments were called functional above 56.7% productive rearrangements and were called segregating when the between-donor standard deviation exceeded 5%. A statistical classification framework was built for diagnosing cytomegalovirus status from the catalog of TCR beta chain sequences. In a later analysis, TCR nucleotide sequences were compared against IMGT/GENE-DB human TR gene sequences so that V and J genes could be assigned. Using the TCRdist pipeline, a later analysis assigned CDR3 sequences along with most-parsimonious VDJ recombination scenarios. A later analysis defined each TCR beta chain by its CDR3 amino acid sequence plus V-gene family, and excluded reads lacking a unique V-gene family. In a later analysis, some 600 highly shared, low-generation-probability nucleotide sequences were removed to address suspected cross-contamination and a sequencing artifact. For each public chain, a later analysis derived a clonal expansion index from normalized ranks of inferred template counts within each repertoire. In a later analysis, generation probabilities were computed with a VDJ recombination model fitted to out-of-frame rearrangements, and the resulting probabilities were checked against IGoR. Hypergeometric tests were used in a later analysis to score TCR-TCR, TCR-HLA and TCR-CMV co-occurrence, with a repertoire-size bias correction applied to the TCR pairs. To estimate false discovery rates, a later analysis permuted the HLA or CMV assignments 20 times. In a later analysis, co-occurring TCRs were grouped using DBSCAN, and TCRdist sequence similarity was added for clustering within HLA-allele-positive subsets. For co-occurrence clustering, repertoires with fewer than 30,000 or more than 120,000 public chains were excluded, along with about five repertoires with anomalous nucleotide sharing. TCRdb took over this immuneACCESS table, retaining in-frame rearrangements with V and J assigned. Such tables are incomplete; in checked studies, under half of the missing clones stem from an unresolved V gene, and the remainder is unexplained. V and J calls and clone size come straight from that table; D and trimming were deduced from the DNA. The sample table records about 120,000 clones; 65% to 80% of these occur just once. The ten largest make up 2% to 3% of the sample.

The cohort was made up of approximately 700 healthy bone marrow donors. All cohort members were sampled while nominally healthy, although unrecorded immune exposures were likely present. The donor tested CMV seronegative and was one of the 352 seronegative cohort members. Each donor provided a peripheral blood sample, and peripheral blood mononuclear cells were used for TCR beta sequencing. The Qiagen DNeasy Blood Extraction Kit was used to extract genomic DNA from the blood cell samples. Concerning this clone: What this receptor recognizes is not known. The record has no base qualities; no much larger clone is one base away.

Overall study results and their limits: In the study, around 150 TCR beta chains were listed as associated with cytomegalovirus. About 17 rarely observed V segments, including chromosome 9 orphons, were excluded from the earlier analysis of about 500 of the donors because counts were too low. Roughly uniform sequencing depth across donors was assumed in presence/absence analyses, although this assumption may not hold. A further reported finding was that TCR beta sequences accurately predicted the HLA-A and HLA-B alleles for most subjects in the first cohort. Correlated functional status among segregating V segments might be attributable to linkage disequilibrium, but an unknown experimental factor could not be ruled out. An earlier analysis of approximately 570 of the donors showed that most TCR beta V segments appeared in productive rearrangements either about 87% or about 30% of the time, which broadly matched IMGT annotations. Most TCR sequences were observed very rarely across donors, whereas some public TCRs were present in many individuals. A later genetic analysis associated a missense DCLRE1C variant with V-gene and J-gene trimming of TCR beta chains, and an independent cohort replicated the association. A cluster of highly shared sequence variants was judged likely to represent a technical artifact of the sequencing pipeline. In vitro tests confirmed that a few of the cytomegalovirus-associated TCR beta chains recognize cytomegalovirus antigens. Strong co-occurrence of HLA alleles, especially DR and DQ, made assigning TCR associations to individual alleles difficult. Some IMGT-functional V segments, including TRBV6-2 and TRBV6-3, could not be distinguished by the 87-base-pair reads and were therefore excluded. Specific HLA alleles were associated with over 15,000 TCR beta sequences at a false discovery rate of 0.05 in a later analysis. The authors suggested that the approach could potentially be extended to other disease states and immunological phenotypes. CMV serostatus was the only immune exposure information available for the cohort. In both the original and validation cohorts, the classifier was reported to diagnose cytomegalovirus status with high specificity and sensitivity. Because HLA typing was missing for some donors at each locus, association tests included only the typed subset. According to a later analysis, TCR association rates differed among HLA loci, with DRB1 alleles showing the most associated TCRs and HLA-C alleles showing the fewest. In a later analysis, several top co-occurrence clusters were reported to appear linked to parvovirus B19, influenza, CMV and Epstein-Barr virus. According to a later analysis, most CMV-associated TCR beta chains appeared to be HLA-restricted, and the HLA associations seemed to be driven largely by CMV exposure. According to a later genetic analysis, donors in an Asian-associated ancestry cluster had fewer N-insertions in productive TCRs than the roughly 700-donor mean. Compared with equally common non-associated chains, HLA-associated TCR beta chains in a later analysis were more clonally expanded and had lower generation probabilities. This cohort had only TCR beta chains sequenced, and the lack of alpha or paired-chain data limited which features could be detected.

The sequence links TRBV4-3 to TRBJ2-7, with TRBD1 perhaps the D gene, on 6 matching bases. Sequenced input: PBMCs. The clonotype comes from a female donor in good health and CMV-seronegative. For the CDR3, the sequence is CASSQDTGSYEQYF. In nucleotide form, the sequence is TGCGCCAGCAGCCAAGATACAGGGAGCTACGAGCAGTACTTC.